The source of this T cell receptor (beta chain) is a study of shared clonotypes between healthy human individuals. Findings and caveats of the study: The generation probabilities recorded for non-shared clonotypes fell below those of clonotypes shared by all four donors.

Subsets obtained from CD4+ cells comprised CD45RA+ naive and CD45RA-negative memory cells. The germline V and J ends were trimmed by 4 bases and 1 base, with 14 bases remaining between them. Germline CDR1 is SGHNT and CDR2 is YYREEE (reference sequence). CDR3 length: 16 amino acids. As regards this clone: What it binds is unknown.

Running of the assay took place at deep level. Libraries were prepared by immunoSEQ multiplex PCR; TCRdb keeps only in-frame clonotypes and omits some of them. The sample gives roughly 1.4 million clones, about 98.5% of which show up once; under 0.45% is in the top ten. Material: naive CD4+ T cells sorted from blood. Subset reported: CD45RA+ positively selected. This sequence was found in a young man in good health. V and J are TRBV5-4 and TRBJ2-2; D tentatively reads TRBD1 or TRBD2 (5 bases each). DNA of the CDR3: TGTGCCAGCAGCCGCGAGGGACCACGGAACACCGGGGAGCTGTTTTTT. It is translated as CASSREGPRNTGELFF.